The 10 T cell receptor beta chains given below trace back to one sample, sequenced in a study of chronic HIV infection and antiretroviral therapy. MiXCR was run by TCRdb on the 5' RACE reads, yielding one entry per CDR3 protein. The table lists roughly 50,000 distinct CDR3 sequences, over 15% of them singletons, with approximately 2.5% in the top ten. The sample consisted of peripheral blood. The receptors derive from an adult who had HIV and had not received antiretroviral therapy, or was an uninfected healthy control (not recorded which).

This chain connects TRBV28 to TRBJ2-7; D is uncertain. The germline gives CDR1 MDHEN, CDR2 SYDVKM. V lost 0 bases and J lost 1, with 4 bases in between. CDR3 length: 13 amino acids. CDR3 region: CASSLWQSYEQYF. The CDR3 region has the DNA TGTGCCAGCAGTTTATGGCAGTCCTACGAGCAGTACTTC.

The rearrangement links TRBV6-5 to TRBJ2-1, with a tentative D call TRBD1 (6 bases). V lost 6 bases to trimming and J lost 2 bases, with 14 bases between them. Germline assignment: CDR1 MNHEY and CDR2 SVGAGI. The CDR3 spans 15 residues. CDR3 amino acids: CASRRQEEPYNEQFF. In DNA, the CDR3 is TGTGCCAGCAGGCGACAGGAGGAACCCTACAATGAGCAGTTCTTC.

This clonotype was picked up a small number of times. CDR3 in amino acids: CSAINAGRPADTQYF. The CDR3 nucleotides read TGCAGTGCGATAAACGCGGGCAGGCCCGCAGATACGCAGTATTTT. This rearrangement joins TRBV20-1 to TRBJ2-3; tentatively, D is TRBD2 (5 bases). The CDR3 consists of 15 residues. V was cut by 6 bases and J by 4 bases, with 20 bases left in between. The germline V gene encodes CDR1 DFQATT and CDR2 SNEGSKA (reference sequence).

The rearrangement joins TRBV28 to TRBJ1-1, with D tentatively TRBD1 (6 bases). The CDR3 contains 14 residues. The V gene lost 2 bases and the J gene lost 6 bases, with 13 bases spanning the gap. The germline V gene has CDR1 MDHEN and CDR2 SYDVKM. The CDR3 coding sequence is TGTGCCAGCAGTTTAAGGGGGGGGTTCGCTGAAGCTTTCTTT. It yields the protein CASSLRGGFAEAFF.

This clonotype has only a few counts. The chain employs TRBV12-3 or TRBV12-4 and TRBJ2-7; tentatively, D is TRBD1 (6 bases). Trimming removed 5 bases from V and 4 bases from J, with 15 bases in between. The CDR3 is made up of 14 amino acids. CDR3 DNA sequence: TGTGCCAGCAGTGAGGTCCCCAGGGGATACGAGCAGTACTTC. This codes for CASSEVPRGYEQYF.

This chain uses TRBV30 with TRBJ2-3; TRBD2 is a possible D gene (5 bases). There are 14 residues in the CDR3. With 0 bases removed from V and 8 bases from J, the gap between germline ends came to 15 bases. CDR1 and CDR2 from the germline V gene are GTSNPN and SVGIG (reference sequence). The DNA for the CDR3 is TGTGCCTGGAGTGTACTGGTCGGGGTGGGTACGCAGTATTTT. This sequence encodes CAWSVLVGVGTQYF.

This clonotype appeared a few times. CDR3 bases: TGTGCCAGCAGCACCCGCCAACAGGGAGGCACTGAAGCTTTCTTT. Encoded protein: CASSTRQQGGTEAFF. This chain uses TRBV3-1 with TRBJ1-1; tentatively, D is TRBD1 (6 bases). V lost 5 bases and J 4 bases, leaving 17 bases between the germline ends. The CDR3 runs 15 residues. CDR1 is LGHDT and CDR2 is YNNKEL in the germline V gene (reference sequence).

The chain links TRBV20-1 to TRBJ2-7, with 13 bases that match TRBD2. Germline V lookup: CDR1 DFQATT, CDR2 SNEGSKA (reference sequence). The CDR3 runs 16 residues. J gave up 3 bases and V 7 bases, and 12 bases lay outside the gene matches. CDR3 loop: CSEGIPGTSGNYEQYF. CDR3 DNA sequence: TGCAGTGAAGGAATTCCGGGGACTAGCGGGAACTACGAGCAGTACTTC.

CDR3 DNA: TGCAGCGTTGAACGGGTTAGCACTGAAGCTTTCTTT. The encoded protein is CSVERVSTEAFF. This rearrangement joins TRBV29-1 to TRBJ1-1; D gene unclear. Germline V gene lookup returns CDR1 SQVTM and CDR2 ANQGSEA. There are 12 residues in the CDR3. The germline V and J ends were trimmed by 2 bases and 4 bases, with 8 bases remaining between them.

This clonotype was seen a few times. The chain joins TRBV6-5 to TRBJ2-7, with 8 nucleotides matching TRBD2. The CDR3 sequence is 16 residues long. Trimming took 6 bases from V and 4 from J; bases not matched to a gene: 14. Looked up from germline, CDR1 is MNHEY and CDR2 is SVGAGI. The CDR3 loop reads CASSPSSGRAVYEQYF. The DNA for the CDR3 is TGTGCCAGCAGCCCGTCCTCCGGGAGGGCCGTGTACGAGCAGTACTTC.